This TCR beta chain is drawn from a study of blood T cell repertoires in COVID-19. At the level of the study: Specimens from acute and convalescent COVID-19 originated in the United States, Italy and Spain. The cDNA or gDNA used as material had been derived from T cells, B-cell-depleted T cells, or PBMCs.

The CDR3 is made up of 14 amino acids. Germline V lookup: CDR1 SGHNT, CDR2 YYREEE (reference sequence). The trim removed 7 bases at V and 1 base at J, leaving 7 bases unmatched. How the authors handled the data: Reference gene primer amplification in the assay estimated nucleated cell counts. Profiling relied on immunoSEQ multiplex PCR, and the TCRdb table lists in-frame clones only, not all of them. The V and J calls and clone size are taken from that table; D and trimming were inferred from the DNA. The sample comprises 200,000 to 250,000 clones, roughly 89% of which are singletons, and 6.5% rests with the top ten.

The V and J genes are TRBV5-4 and TRBJ1-1; 7 bases line up with TRBD1. The origin of this receptor is a man in his 60s who had recovered from COVID-19. The specimen sequenced was peripheral blood. The CDR3 DNA reads TGTGCCAGCGGGCGACAGGGAAAGAACACTGAAGCTTTCTTT. It is translated as CASGRQGKNTEAFF.